Sequencing of this TCR beta chain was carried out in a study of blood T cell repertoires in COVID-19. Background on the study: Specimens from acute and convalescent COVID-19 originated in the United States, Italy and Spain.

V lost 0 bases, J lost 1 base, and 3 bases lay in between. Germline CDR1 is MGHRA and CDR2 is YSYEKL. The CDR3 spans 13 residues. In the original analysis: Estimation of nucleated cell counts relied on the amplification of reference gene primers. The repertoire was sequenced with immunoSEQ multiplex PCR; TCRdb's copy has only in-frame clones and lacks some. V and J calls and clone size are as listed in that table; D and trimming were resolved from the DNA. The table records fewer than 200,000 clones, roughly 90% of them present only once. The V and J genes are TRBV4-1 and TRBJ1-2; D gene uncertain. The origin of this receptor is a woman between 50 and 59 years old with acute or convalescent COVID-19. Sequencing was done on a sample of peripheral blood. DNA of the CDR3: TGCGCCAGCAGCCAAGATCATAACTATGGCTACACCTTC. The encoded protein is CASSQDHNYGYTF.